The 31 T cell receptor beta chains below were found in one sample sequenced in a study of T cells in Graves' hyperthyroidism and ophthalmopathy. The CDR3 regions of TCR beta were amplified from RNA transcripts. A first-round RT-PCR of the TCR CDR3 used the HTBI primer set. A single record per CDR3 protein comes from TCRdb applying MiXCR to the multiplex PCR reads. Counted here are over 500,000 distinct CDR3 sequences, about 16% occurring once; the ten biggest clones make up 25% to 30%. Sequencing used blood. These receptors were collected from a woman aged 25 to 39 with Graves' ophthalmopathy.

This clonotype came up a few times. The chain links TRBV6-5 to TRBJ2-1, with 7 bases that match TRBD2. The germline V gene has CDR1 MNHEY and CDR2 SVGAGI. The trim removed 2 bases at V and 6 bases at J, leaving 10 bases unmatched. This CDR3 contains 16 residues. CDR3 sequence (DNA): TGTGCCAGCAGTTACCGGGACTATCCCTCTCCCAATGAGCAGTTCTTC. Translated: CASSYRDYPSPNEQFF.

On this clonotype: A much larger clone lies one base from this, so it may be a read error. The rearrangement uses TRBV12-3 or TRBV12-4 and TRBJ2-3, with D possibly being TRBD2 (5 bases). The CDR3 is 14 amino acids. CDR3 sequence: CATKEEVVTDAQYF. CDR3 bases: TGTGCCACCAAGGAGGAGGTCGTCACAGATGCGCAGTATTTT.

J is TRBJ1-2 and V is TRBV5-1; 7 nucleotides line up with TRBD1. With 0 bases clipped from V and 4 bases from J, the junction kept 6 bases outside the gene matches. Germline V gene data show CDR1 as SGHRS and CDR2 as YFSETQ. The CDR3 is 15 residues long. CDR3 DNA sequence: TGCGCCAGCAGCTTGGCCAGGGACAGCATCTATGGCTACACCTTC. It yields the protein CASSLARDSIYGYTF.

This clonotype was seen more than once but under ten times. This chain connects TRBV28 to TRBJ2-2, with 10 bases that match TRBD2. CDR3 length: 14 amino acids. Germline-derived CDR1 and CDR2 are MDHEN and SYDVKM. V was pared by 9 bases and J by 5 bases, with 6 bases of the junction left unmatched. CDR3 bases: TGTGCCAGTCAGCGGGAGGGAAGTACCGGGGAGCTGTTTTTT. Translating it yields CASQREGSTGELFF. The full variable domain, with the rest looked up from reference TRBV28 and TRBJ2-2, is DVKVTQSSRYLVKRTGEKVFLECVQDMDHENMFWYRQDPGLGLRLIYFSYDVKMKEKGDIPEGYSVSREKKERFSLILESASTNQTSMYLCASQREGSTGELFFGEGSRLTVL.

The table lists this clonotype with many counts. The chain is built from TRBV28 and TRBJ2-2; D is unresolved. With 4 bases removed from V and 2 bases from J, the gap between germline ends came to 5 bases. The germline gives CDR1 MDHEN, CDR2 SYDVKM. The CDR3 spans 13 residues. The CDR3 nucleotides read TGTGCCAGCAGTTCTTTAAACACCGGGGAGCTGTTTTTT. Its translation: CASSSLNTGELFF.

This clonotype has a count of ten or more. This chain links TRBV2 with TRBJ2-5; TRBD1 agrees at 10 bases. CDR3 length: 14 residues. Germline V gene lookup returns CDR1 SNHLY and CDR2 FYNNEI. J lost 4 bases, V lost 6 bases, and 5 bases had no gene match. This CDR3 is CASREDRGSETQYF. CDR3 sequence (DNA): TGTGCCAGCAGGGAGGACAGGGGGTCAGAGACCCAGTACTTC.

The chain links TRBV12-5 to TRBJ1-5; 9 nucleotides align to TRBD1. CDR3 size: 15 residues. Germline V gene lookup returns CDR1 LGHNT and CDR2 FRNRAP. Trimming at V came to 7 bases and at J to 8 bases, leaving 12 bases not matched to a gene. DNA for the CDR3: TGTGCTAGTGCTCCCGGGACAGGGCCCGGAGAGCCCCAGCATTTT. It is translated as CASAPGTGPGEPQHF. Full variable domain (outside the CDR3, taken from reference TRBV12-5 and TRBJ1-5): DARVTQTPRHKVTEMGQEVTMRCQPILGHNTVFWYRQTMMQGLELLAYFRNRAPLDDSGMPKDRFSAEMPDATLATLKIQPSEPRDSAVYFCASAPGTGPGEPQHFGDGTRLSIL.

This clonotype was counted many times. This chain joins TRBV5-1 and TRBJ2-7; D may be TRBD1 or TRBD2 (5 bases each). CDR1 and CDR2 (germline): SGHRS, YFSETQ. This CDR3 has 14 residues. The V gene lost 7 bases and the J gene lost 3 bases, with 17 bases spanning the gap. CDR3 protein: CASVWGTADYEQYF. The CDR3 bases are TGCGCCAGCGTTTGGGGGACCGCTGACTACGAGCAGTACTTC.

This clonotype occurred many times. The chain recombines TRBV20-1 with TRBJ2-7; D gene unclear. The V end lost 3 bases, the J end lost 9 bases, and 18 bases lay between the germline ends. This CDR3 has 13 residues. Germline V gives CDR1 DFQATT, CDR2 SNEGSKA (reference sequence). The CDR3 DNA reads TGCAGTGCTAGGGACCCGGACCAGATTCGGCAGTACTTC. Translating gives CSARDPDQIRQYF.

This clonotype showed up many times. The chain couples TRBV6-2 or TRBV6-3 to TRBJ1-2, with D possibly being TRBD1 (5 bases). CDR1 is MNHEY, CDR2 SVGEGT, per germline. This CDR3 is 17 amino acids long. V lost 8 bases and J 6 bases, leaving 28 bases between the germline ends. The CDR3 DNA reads TGTGCCAGCTCCTTTCGACGAGCCGGGACTTCCCCGCATGGCTACACCTTC. It is translated as CASSFRRAGTSPHGYTF.

This clonotype was seen ten or more times. V is TRBV12-3 or TRBV12-4 and J is TRBJ2-7; D is perhaps TRBD2 (6 bases). The V gene lost 3 bases and the J gene lost 6 bases, with 27 bases spanning the gap. CDR3 length: 18 residues. CDR3 bases: TGTGCCAGCAGTTTGTGGCAGCTGGCGGGAAAGAGCGGCTCCGAGCAGTACTTC. Translated: CASSLWQLAGKSGSEQYF.

The J gene is TRBJ2-7, the V gene TRBV5-4, with TRBD2 matching over 8 bases. J lost 3 bases, V lost 1 base, and 6 bases had no gene match. The V gene's germline CDR1 is SGHNT and CDR2 YYREEE (reference sequence). The CDR3 sequence is 15 residues long. The DNA for the CDR3 is TGTGCCAGCAGCTTGTTTAGTAGCGGGAACTACGAGCAGTACTTC. It translates to CASSLFSSGNYEQYF.

In its sample, this clonotype was seen many times. This chain connects TRBV28 to TRBJ1-2; TRBD1 might be the D (5 bases). Between the trimmed V and J ends, which lost 3 bases and 7 bases, there was a span of 9 bases. Germline V CDR1 and CDR2: MDHEN, SYDVKM. There are 12 residues in the CDR3. The CDR3 reads CASSFPGSGYTF. CDR3 nucleotides: TGTGCCAGCAGTTTTCCAGGGTCTGGCTACACCTTC.

At least ten counts were recorded for this clonotype. Written as DNA, the CDR3 is TGTGCCAGCAGCTTGGGGGATGGAGTAGAGGAGCAGTACTTC. Protein: CASSLGDGVEEQYF. This chain uses TRBV5-6 with TRBJ2-7; D not certain. Germline CDR1 and CDR2: SGHDT and YYEEEE. The CDR3 covers 14 residues. Between the trimmed V and J ends, which lost 0 bases and 7 bases, there was a span of 14 bases.

This clonotype occurred a few times. The genes are TRBV29-1 and TRBJ1-4, with 8 bases identical to TRBD1. From germline, CDR1 is SQVTM and CDR2 ANQGSEA. The ends lost 4 bases at V and 8 bases at J; junction bases unmatched: 3. The CDR3 extends over 12 amino acids. Here the CDR3 reads CSVGRTGEKLFF. As DNA, the CDR3 is TGCAGCGTTGGTCGGACAGGGGAAAAACTGTTTTTT.

V usage is TRBV5-1 and J usage is TRBJ2-3; D is ambiguous. The germline V gene encodes CDR1 SGHRS and CDR2 YFSETQ. CDR3 length equals 15 residues. Trimming shortened V by 0 bases and J by 2 bases, and 10 bases separated the two germline ends. This CDR3 is CASSLVGPNTDTQYF. The CDR3 nucleotides are TGCGCCAGCAGCTTGGTCGGTCCCAACACAGATACGCAGTATTTT.

This clonotype appeared many times. The chain recombines TRBV2 with TRBJ2-5; D might be TRBD2 (5 bases). Germline CDR1 reads SNHLY; CDR2 reads FYNNEI. The CDR3 length is 15 residues. V was cut by 0 bases and J by 1 base, with 9 bases left in between. The CDR3 spells CASSEARGPQETQYF. The CDR3 region has the DNA TGTGCCAGCAGTGAAGCACGCGGGCCCCAAGAGACCCAGTACTTC.

This clonotype has a single count. The chain carries TRBV29-1 and TRBJ1-2; no clear D. The germline V and J ends were trimmed by 1 base and 8 bases, with 8 bases remaining between them. Germline V gives CDR1 SQVTM, CDR2 ANQGSEA. This CDR3 has 11 amino acids. The CDR3 loop is CSVEVGGGYTF. CDR3 nucleotide sequence: TGCAGCGTTGAAGTGGGTGGGGGCTACACCTTC.

This clonotype was found a few times. The rearrangement uses TRBV4-3 and TRBJ2-7; a weak D match, TRBD1 (5 bases). The CDR3 has 17 residues. CDR1 is LGHNA and CDR2 is YSLEER in the germline V gene. Trimming removed 1 base at V and 1 base at J, with 17 bases between. CDR3 DNA: TGCGCCAGCAGCCAAGTGAGTCCGACAGAATTTTCCTACGAGCAGTACTTC. It translates to CASSQVSPTEFSYEQYF.

The rearrangement uses TRBV6-5 and TRBJ1-1; 7 nucleotides align to TRBD1. The CDR3 is made up of 16 amino acids. The trim removed 2 bases at V and 1 base at J, leaving 7 bases unmatched. Germline CDR1 MNHEY, CDR2 SVGAGI. CDR3 region: CASSYGTDGANTEAFF. The DNA for the CDR3 is TGTGCCAGCAGTTACGGGACAGACGGGGCGAACACTGAAGCTTTCTTT.

J is TRBJ1-1 and V is TRBV6-2 or TRBV6-3; D may be TRBD1 (6 bases). The V end lost 5 bases, the J end lost 5 bases, and 15 bases lay between the germline ends. Germline CDR1 and CDR2: MNHEY and SVGEGT. The CDR3 totals 14 residues. The CDR3: CASSVYRVSTEAFF. CDR3 in DNA: TGTGCCAGCAGTGTATACAGGGTTTCGACTGAAGCTTTCTTT.

The chain couples TRBV30 to TRBJ2-1; D perhaps matches TRBD1 (6 bases). V lost 2 bases and J 14 bases, leaving 13 bases between the germline ends. In germline, CDR1 is GTSNPN, CDR2 SVGIG (reference sequence). The CDR3 runs 11 residues. This CDR3 reads CAWSSQGSEFF. DNA of the CDR3: TGTGCCTGGAGTTCACAGGGATCGGAGTTCTTC.

The chain has TRBV14 and TRBJ1-4; 8 nucleotides line up with TRBD1. V shed 4 bases and J 4 bases; nucleotides not matched to a gene: 8. This CDR3 is 16 amino acids long. Germline V gene data show CDR1 as SGHDN and CDR2 as FVKESK. The CDR3 loop is CASSRTTGGSNEKLFF. CDR3 DNA: TGTGCCAGCAGCCGGACTACAGGGGGAAGTAATGAAAAACTGTTTTTT.

This clonotype was counted many times. This chain links TRBV20-1 with TRBJ2-1, with 7 bases that match TRBD1. Per the germline V gene, CDR1 is DFQATT and CDR2 is SNEGSKA (reference sequence). The CDR3 spans 12 residues. V was clipped by 4 bases and J by 7 bases; unmatched bases: 4. CDR3 loop: CSATIQGNEQFF. In DNA, the CDR3 is TGCAGTGCTACGATACAGGGGAATGAGCAGTTCTTC.

This clonotype was found many times. This chain connects TRBV5-5 to TRBJ2-7; D remains unclear. Germline V CDR1 and CDR2: SGHKS, YYEKEE (reference sequence). CDR3 length: 15 amino acids. V was trimmed by 2 bases and J by 2 bases, leaving 14 bases between them. CDR3 amino acids: CASSFFQARTYEQYF. CDR3 sequence (DNA): TGTGCCAGCAGCTTCTTCCAAGCCAGGACCTACGAGCAGTACTTC.

This clonotype was counted a few times. This chain connects TRBV6-2 or TRBV6-3 to TRBJ1-3, with 7 bases aligning to TRBD1. The germline V gene encodes CDR1 MNHEY and CDR2 SVGEGT. The ends lost 3 bases at V and 5 bases at J; junction bases unmatched: 16. The CDR3 extends over 18 amino acids. CDR3 DNA: TGTGCCAGCAGTTATCTGCGGGACGACAGGGTCGCGCGAAACACCATATATTTT. It specifies CASSYLRDDRVARNTIYF.

This clonotype appeared a few times. The J gene is TRBJ2-1, the V gene TRBV3-1; TRBD2 matches at 10 bases. Per germline, CDR1 LGHDT and CDR2 YNNKEL (reference sequence). This CDR3 region has 17 residues. V shed 6 bases and J 3 bases; nucleotides not matched to a gene: 11. The CDR3 DNA reads as TGTGCCAGCAGGCAGAGGCCGGGACTAGCGAGCTACAATGAGCAGTTCTTC. It is translated as CASRQRPGLASYNEQFF.

This clonotype turned up a few times. The chain uses TRBV7-3 and TRBJ2-3; perhaps D is TRBD1 or TRBD2 (6 bases each). The CDR3 runs 17 residues. V was pared by 2 bases and J by 0 bases, with 15 bases between. Germline V CDR1 and CDR2: SGHTA, FQGTGA. The CDR3 loop is CASSLGGRGRSTDTQYF. Written as DNA, the CDR3 is TGTGCCAGCAGCTTAGGAGGAAGGGGGAGGAGCACAGATACGCAGTATTTT.

This clonotype was found many times. V is TRBV20-1 and J is TRBJ1-6, with a tentative D call TRBD1 (5 bases). This CDR3 contains 13 residues. With 0 bases removed from V and 7 bases from J, the gap between germline ends came to 7 bases. Germline V gene sequence: CDR1 DFQATT, CDR2 SNEGSKA (reference sequence). CDR3 amino acids: CSARDGGNSPLHF. The CDR3 DNA sequence: TGCAGTGCTAGAGATGGGGGGAATTCACCCCTCCACTTT.

This clonotype was seen a handful of times. V and J are TRBV4-1 and TRBJ1-1; unclear D gene. Trimming left V 1 base short and J 4 bases short, with 10 bases between. CDR3 length: 14 residues. The germline V gene has CDR1 MGHRA and CDR2 YSYEKL. CDR3 coding DNA: TGCGCCAGCAGCCAAGGGCAGTTGGGCACTGAAGCTTTCTTT. Translating gives CASSQGQLGTEAFF.

The J gene is TRBJ1-2, the V gene TRBV30; D call uncertain. Trimming took 7 bases from V and 4 from J, leaving 19 bases between them. The CDR3 length is 14 residues. Looked up from germline, CDR1 is GTSNPN and CDR2 is SVGIG (reference sequence). The CDR3 loop is CAYPAEGGSYGYTF. The CDR3 DNA reads TGTGCCTACCCCGCGGAGGGAGGGAGCTATGGCTACACCTTC.